This TCR beta chain comes out of a study of beta chain features in type 1 diabetes. With respect to this clone: Antigen specificity is unknown.

Whole-study results and caveats: Researchers caution that PCR might favor shorter templates, equally among patients and controls. There was a moderate but significant shortening of TCRB CDR3s in all four CD4+ subsets of Type 1 diabetes patients. HLA effects on TCRB rearrangement stayed unresolved here.

All of the sorted populations showed purity greater than 98%. What was sequenced were expressed TCRB transcripts, since all of the isolated RNA had been reverse transcribed. Measured with immunoSEQ multiplex PCR; TCRdb has only the in-frame clones, and not every one. This sample has roughly 150,000 clones, with roughly 63% found just once. The V gene lost 5 bases and the J gene lost 8 bases, with 13 bases spanning the gap. CDR3 length equals 12 residues. Germline V gene sequence: CDR1 MNHNY, CDR2 SVGAGI (reference sequence). Material: naive CD4+ T cells from blood. The TCR originated in a man aged 30 to 45 with type 1 diabetes. This chain joins TRBV6-6 and TRBJ2-7; D is ambiguous. The CDR3 reads CASSPHKNQQYF. CDR3 sequence (DNA): TGTGCCAGCAGTCCTCACAAGAACCAGCAGTACTTC.